The clone carrying this T cell receptor beta chain has only a few counts. Its specificity is not known. The data stem from a study of blood T cells in healthy people across ages. Primed by a sample-barcoded 5' primer and a J-beta primer mix, a second PCR proceeded for about 7 to 11 cycles. At least 2.5 million CDR3-containing paired-end reads were obtained per sample. TCRdb reprocessed the 5' RACE reads via MiXCR and lists one record per CDR3 protein. The table lists about 1.5 million distinct CDR3 sequences, approximately 43% of them singletons, with approximately 4.1% in the top ten. V was clipped by 3 bases and J by 1 base; unmatched bases: 9. CDR3 length: 17 amino acids. Whole-study results and caveats: Considered underestimates were the diversity estimates obtained from one million T cells.

The rearrangement links TRBV12-3 or TRBV12-4 to TRBJ2-5; TRBD2 matches at 9 bases. The sequencing input was blood. The sequence came from a young woman in good health. The CDR3 DNA follows: TGTGCCAGCAGTTTTACCCTGTCTAGCGGGGCCCAAGAGACCCAGTACTTC. Encoded protein: CASSFTLSSGAQETQYF.